This is a list of T cell receptor beta chains from one sample in a study of cytomegalovirus exposure and HLA in healthy donors. TCRdb keeps only in-frame clones here, not all; method: immunoSEQ multiplex PCR. In the table there are approximately 210,000 clones, around nine tenths of which are singletons. Sequencing used PBMCs. The receptors originated from a woman aged 18-29 years in good health and CMV-seronegative. CDR3s include the opening cysteine and the closing phenylalanine or tryptophan. The D gene is left open where the match is weak. Not every row has a clone size; where given, it reads once, few, many or a size class.

abundance: few
j_gene: TRBJ2-7
d_gene: .
v_gene: TRBV21-1
len: 12
CDR3nt: TGTGCCAGCCGGGACACCACCTACGAGCAGTACTTC
CDR3aa: CASRDTTYEQYF

abundance: many
j_gene: TRBJ1-2
d_gene: TRBD1
v_gene: TRBV6-1
len: 16
CDR3nt: TGTGCCAGCAGTGTCGGGACAGGGAGCGAAGTGAATGGCTACACCTTC
CDR3aa: CASSVGTGSEVNGYTF

abundance: .
j_gene: TRBJ1-4
d_gene: .
v_gene: TRBV2
len: 13
CDR3nt: TGTGCCAGCATAGGCCAGGGGTTGGAAAAACTGTTTTTT
CDR3aa: CASIGQGLEKLFF

abundance: once
j_gene: TRBJ1-2
d_gene: .
v_gene: TRBV12-5
len: 15
CDR3nt: TGTGCTAGTGGTTTGGGACAGCCAGGGTCCTATGGCTACACCTTC
CDR3aa: CASGLGQPGSYGYTF

abundance: .
j_gene: TRBJ2-1
d_gene: TRBD1
v_gene: TRBV5-4
len: 15
CDR3nt: TGTGCCATCAGAGCCGGGACAGGGACCTACAATGAGCAGTTCTTC
CDR3aa: CAIRAGTGTYNEQFF

abundance: .
j_gene: TRBJ2-1
d_gene: .
v_gene: TRBV29-1
len: 13
CDR3nt: TGCAGCGCGGCGGGTCGGACTGCGGTAATGCAGTTCTTC
CDR3aa: CSAAGRTAVMQFF

abundance: .
j_gene: TRBJ2-1
d_gene: TRBD2
v_gene: TRBV5-1
len: 16
CDR3nt: TGCGCCAGCAGCCCGGGACTAGCGGGACCATACAATGAGCAGTTCTTC
CDR3aa: CASSPGLAGPYNEQFF

abundance: .
j_gene: TRBJ2-3
d_gene: TRBD2
v_gene: TRBV29-1
len: 16
CDR3nt: TGCAGCGTCTCCCGGACTAGCGGGGGGAGCACAGATACGCAGTATTTT
CDR3aa: CSVSRTSGGSTDTQYF

abundance: .
j_gene: TRBJ1-4
d_gene: .
v_gene: TRBV7-9
len: 12
CDR3nt: TGTTCCAGCAGCCGAGGGGAGGCGGACCTGTTTTTT
CDR3aa: CSSSRGEADLFF

abundance: few
j_gene: TRBJ1-5
d_gene: .
v_gene: TRBV5-1
len: 14
CDR3nt: TGCGCCAGCAGCTTGGACGGGATGAATCAGCCCCAGCATTTT
CDR3aa: CASSLDGMNQPQHF

abundance: few
j_gene: TRBJ1-1
d_gene: TRBD1
v_gene: TRBV19
len: 14
CDR3nt: TGTGCCAGTAGCAGAAGACAGGGGGGGACTGAAGCTTTCTTT
CDR3aa: CASSRRQGGTEAFF

abundance: .
j_gene: TRBJ1-1
d_gene: TRBD1
v_gene: TRBV7-9
len: 13
CDR3nt: TGTGCCAGCAGCCTCACAGGGGGAGCTGAAGCTTTCTTT
CDR3aa: CASSLTGGAEAFF

abundance: .
j_gene: TRBJ2-1
d_gene: TRBD2
v_gene: TRBV6-1
len: 14
CDR3nt: TGTGCCAGGATACGGACTAGCGGGAGGACTGAGCAGTTCTTC
CDR3aa: CARIRTSGRTEQFF

abundance: .
j_gene: TRBJ2-7
d_gene: TRBD2
v_gene: TRBV6-5
len: 13
CDR3nt: TGTGCCAGCAAAGCGGGAGACCCCTACGAGCAGTACTTC
CDR3aa: CASKAGDPYEQYF

abundance: once
j_gene: TRBJ1-1
d_gene: .
v_gene: TRBV27
len: 12
CDR3nt: TGTGCCAGCAGATCACAGGGAACTGAAGCTTTCTTT
CDR3aa: CASRSQGTEAFF

abundance: .
j_gene: TRBJ2-1
d_gene: TRBD1
v_gene: TRBV5-1
len: 16
CDR3nt: TGCGCCAGTACCCGTGATGGGACAGGAGCCTACAATGAGCAGTTCTTC
CDR3aa: CASTRDGTGAYNEQFF

abundance: .
j_gene: TRBJ2-7
d_gene: .
v_gene: TRBV5-6
len: 14
CDR3nt: TGTGCCAGCAGCTTGCGGGGGTTCTCCTACGAGCAGTACTTC
CDR3aa: CASSLRGFSYEQYF

abundance: once
j_gene: TRBJ1-4
d_gene: TRBD1
v_gene: TRBV5-1
len: 14
CDR3nt: TGCGCCAGCAGCCCGGGACAGAGTGATGAAAAACTGTTTTTT
CDR3aa: CASSPGQSDEKLFF

abundance: .
j_gene: TRBJ2-7
d_gene: .
v_gene: TRBV27
len: 15
CDR3nt: TGTGCCAGCAGCCTTCGGGGTCTCAGCTCCTACGAGCAGTACTTC
CDR3aa: CASSLRGLSSYEQYF

abundance: .
j_gene: TRBJ1-3
d_gene: TRBD1
v_gene: TRBV5-4
len: 13
CDR3nt: TGTGCCAGCAGCTACAGGGGGCGGGACACCATATATTTT
CDR3aa: CASSYRGRDTIYF